This entry is about one TCR beta chain. What antigen it recognizes has not been identified. It has no much larger one-base neighbor in the sample; base qualities were not kept. These reads were obtained on an Illumina HiSeq 2500. Quantitative 5'-RACE with molecular barcodes was used to prepare TCR beta libraries. In the original analysis: A new computational method based on a probabilistic model of VDJ rearrangement was used to identify disease-linked TCR variants. The public reads were reanalyzed by TCRdb: fastp trimming at Q25, MiXCR alignment, in-frame beta chains only. Rows with one shared CDR3 protein collapse into an entry with the most common genes and DNA. TCRdb, not the original authors, processed these V and J calls. Recorded for this sample are 340,000 or so distinct CDR3 sequences; around 15% of them occurred a single time. The ten largest clones take up 0.9% to 1.2% of the sample. The CDR1 and CDR2 encoded by the germline V gene are SGHRS and YFSETQ. Germline trimming: 3 bases from V, 4 bases from J; junction bases outside gene matches: 3. The CDR3 covers 13 residues, taking in both the cysteine and the phenylalanine. Only the CDR3 part of the read is kept: 39 bases, read in frame from the first base.

These data come from a study of CD8 T cells in ankylosing spondylitis (dated by TCRdb to about 2017). Regarding the study in general: To find TCR variants linked to disease, the study profiled T cell receptor beta repertoires in ankylosing spondylitis patients and healthy donors. Peripheral blood samples were taken, and synovial fluid was additionally collected from ankylosing spondylitis patients. In total, the full study cohort was made up of 108 healthy donors and approximately 27 ankylosing spondylitis patients. The investigation overall reported the following: The disease-linked clones had a CD8+ phenotype and were found at relatively low frequencies in peripheral blood. A TCR beta motif of roughly 8 highly homologous amino acid variants appeared characteristic of blood from ankylosing spondylitis patients. According to the report, matched synovial fluid samples from ankylosing spondylitis patients were significantly enriched for the disease-linked clones. Some of the motif variants had been reported before in the synovial fluid and blood of reactive arthritis patients, a finding that suggests common disease-initiation mechanisms.

The receptor's source is a male donor with ankylosing spondylitis or in good health (not recorded which). Sequenced input: blood, either unsorted or a sorted T cell fraction (not recorded which). The rearranged segments are TRBV5-1 and TRBJ1-2, with TRBD1 identical over 7 junction bases. This receptor carries the CDR3 CASSSGQLYGYTF. The nucleotides read TGCGCCAGCAGCTCGGGACAGCTCTATGGCTACACCTTC.